The present T cell receptor (beta chain) was sequenced within a study of blood T cell repertoires in COVID-19. Study summary: Some COVID-19 samples were acute and others convalescent; all came from the United States, Italy and Spain.

V was trimmed by 0 bases and J by 4 bases, leaving 12 bases between them. Per the germline V gene, CDR1 is SGHVS and CDR2 is FNYEAQ. CDR3 length equals 16 residues. Libraries were prepared by immunoSEQ multiplex PCR; TCRdb keeps only in-frame clonotypes and omits some of them. The data show about 300,000 clones, with 89% seen just once and roughly 6.7% held by the top ten. This chain joins TRBV7-6 and TRBJ2-2; perhaps TRBD1 as D (5 bases). The TCR was taken from a young man who had recovered from COVID-19. The sample comprised peripheral blood. CDR3 region: CASSLAGRVFTGELFF. DNA of the CDR3: TGTGCCAGCAGCTTAGCTGGCAGGGTTTTCACCGGGGAGCTGTTTTTT.